This T cell receptor (beta chain) was documented in a study of cytomegalovirus exposure and HLA in healthy donors. Study overall: A data release that came early held approximately 92 million unique TCRs from HLA-typed donors.

This CDR3 spans 16 amino acids. CDR1 MGHDK and CDR2 SYGVNS come from the germline V gene. Trimming at V came to 6 bases and at J to 4 bases, leaving 11 bases not matched to a gene. At sampling all donors were nominally healthy, likely with unrecorded immune exposures. The PCR made use of 60 Vbeta and 13 Jbeta primers. The method was immunoSEQ multiplex PCR; TCRdb's version includes in-frame clones alone and lacks a portion of them. The sample holds approximately 250,000 clones, around 84% seen once. This clone was picked up a small number of times. The sequenced sample was PBMCs. The V and J genes are TRBV25-1 and TRBJ1-4; 7 bases agree with TRBD1. The source of this sequence is a girl aged 2 to 10 in good health and CMV-seronegative. The CDR3 here is CASRDRRQGGNEKLFF. The CDR3 region has the DNA TGTGCCAGCAGAGATCGAAGACAGGGAGGTAATGAAAAACTGTTTTTT.